This T cell receptor (beta chain) was sequenced in a study of blood T cells in healthy people across ages. The CDR3 runs 13 residues. Germline V gives CDR1 SEHNR, CDR2 FQNEAQ (reference sequence). V lost 6 bases and J lost 3, with 11 bases in between. Primed by a sample-barcoded 5' primer and a J-beta primer mix, a second PCR proceeded for about 7 to 11 cycles. TCRdb re-called the 5' RACE reads through MiXCR, storing one row per CDR3 protein. The sample holds around 520,000 distinct CDR3 sequences, roughly a quarter seen once. Only one count was recorded for this clonotype. These data also formed part of another study, on T cells of mothers and their children. That work states: Thymic selection molds TCR recombination output in a comparable way in related and unrelated pairs. Clones that were microchimeric and persistent were not detected among T cells.

Sequencing used blood. This TCR was sampled from a boy aged 2 to 9 in good health. V usage is TRBV7-9 and J usage is TRBJ1-2; tentatively, D is TRBD1 (5 bases). The CDR3 region has the DNA TGTGCCAGCAGTCCTCAGACAGACTATGGCTACACCTTC. Translated, it gives CASSPQTDYGYTF.